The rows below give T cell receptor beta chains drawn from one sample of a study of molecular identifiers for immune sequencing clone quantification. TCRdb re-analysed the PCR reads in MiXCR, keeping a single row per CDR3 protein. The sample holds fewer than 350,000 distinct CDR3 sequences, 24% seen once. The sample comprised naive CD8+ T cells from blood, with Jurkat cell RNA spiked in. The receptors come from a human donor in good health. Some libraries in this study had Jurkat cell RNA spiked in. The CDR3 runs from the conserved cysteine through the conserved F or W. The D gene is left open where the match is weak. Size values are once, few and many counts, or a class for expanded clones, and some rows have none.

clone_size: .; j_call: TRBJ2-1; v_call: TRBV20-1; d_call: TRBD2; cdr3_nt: TGCAGTGCTCCCGACCAAATAGCGGGGGTAGGGTCGGGTGAGCAGTTCTTC; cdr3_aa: CSAPDQIAGVGSGEQFF
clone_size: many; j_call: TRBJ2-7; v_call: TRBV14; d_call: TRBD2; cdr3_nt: TGTGCCAGGATTTCAGTAGCGGGGGAATACGAGCAGTACTTC; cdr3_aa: CARISVAGEYEQYF
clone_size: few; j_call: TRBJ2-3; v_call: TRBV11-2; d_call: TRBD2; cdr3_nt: TGTGCCAGCAGCTTAGTCGCTAGCGGGAGTCCTAGCACAGATACGCAGTATTTT; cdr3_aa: CASSLVASGSPSTDTQYF
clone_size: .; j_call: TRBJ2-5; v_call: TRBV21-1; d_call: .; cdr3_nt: TGTGCCAGCAGCACGTCAGTCCGGGGGACCCAGTACTTC; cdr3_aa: CASSTSVRGTQYF
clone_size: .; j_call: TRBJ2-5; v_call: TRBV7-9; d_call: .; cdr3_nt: TGTGCCAGCAGCTCCAAGACAGACCAAGAGACCCAGTACTTC; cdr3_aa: CASSSKTDQETQYF
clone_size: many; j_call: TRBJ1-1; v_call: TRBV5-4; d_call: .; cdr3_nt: TGTGCCAGCAGCTTCGGAGAAACTGAAGCTTTCTTT; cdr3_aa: CASSFGETEAFF
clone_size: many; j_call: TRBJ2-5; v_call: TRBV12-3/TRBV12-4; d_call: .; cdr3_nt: TGTGCCAGCAGTTCTTCAGTCCAAGAGACCCAGTACTTC; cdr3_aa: CASSSSVQETQYF
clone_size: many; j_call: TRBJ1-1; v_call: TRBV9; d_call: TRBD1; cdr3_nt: TGTGCCAGCAGCGTAGCTCGAGTCCGGACAGGTAGGATTGGCACTGAAGCTTTCTTT; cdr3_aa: CASSVARVRTGRIGTEAFF
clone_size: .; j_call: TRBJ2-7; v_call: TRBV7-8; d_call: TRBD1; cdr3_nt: TGTGCCAGCAGCGTAACGACAGGGCCCTCCTACGAGCAGTACTTC; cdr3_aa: CASSVTTGPSYEQYF
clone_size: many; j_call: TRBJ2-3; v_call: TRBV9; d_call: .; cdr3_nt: TGTGCCAGCAGCGAACCCCTTACTAGCACAGATACGCAGTATTTT; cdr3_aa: CASSEPLTSTDTQYF
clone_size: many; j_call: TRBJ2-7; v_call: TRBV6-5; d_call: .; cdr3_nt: TGTGCCAGCAGTTACCAGTGGGGCTACGAGCAGTACTTC; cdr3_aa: CASSYQWGYEQYF
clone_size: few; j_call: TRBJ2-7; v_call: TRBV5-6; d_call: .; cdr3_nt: TGTGCCAGCAGCTTGGAGCCGGACGGCGAGCAGTACTTC; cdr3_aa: CASSLEPDGEQYF
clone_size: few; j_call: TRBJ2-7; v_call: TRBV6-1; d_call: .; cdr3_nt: TGTGCCAGCAGCCCCTTTGGACAGACCTACGAGCAGTACTTC; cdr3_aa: CASSPFGQTYEQYF
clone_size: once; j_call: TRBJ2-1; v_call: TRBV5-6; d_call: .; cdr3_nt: TGTGCCAGCAGCTGTCATAGGGGTGAGCAGTTCTTC; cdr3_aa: CASSCHRGEQFF
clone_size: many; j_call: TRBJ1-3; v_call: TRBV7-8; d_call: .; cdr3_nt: TGTGCCAGCAGCTCCCAGGCGGCGACGGGAAACACCATATATTTT; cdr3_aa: CASSSQAATGNTIYF
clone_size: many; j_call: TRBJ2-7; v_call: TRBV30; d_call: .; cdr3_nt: TGTGCCTGGAGTTTCGGGCCTGCCTACGAGCAGTACTTC; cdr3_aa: CAWSFGPAYEQYF
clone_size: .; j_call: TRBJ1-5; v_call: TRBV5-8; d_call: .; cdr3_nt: TGTGCCAGCAGCTTGGTAGGGGGATTAAATCAGCCCCAGCATTTT; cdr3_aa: CASSLVGGLNQPQHF
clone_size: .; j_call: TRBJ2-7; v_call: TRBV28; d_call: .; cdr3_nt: TGTGCCAGCTCCCCTTCAATCGCCAGGAGAGAGCAGTACTTC; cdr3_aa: CASSPSIARREQYF
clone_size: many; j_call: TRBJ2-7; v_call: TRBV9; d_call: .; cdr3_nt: TGTGCCAGCAGCGAGGGGGGAAACGAGCAGTACTTC; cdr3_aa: CASSEGGNEQYF
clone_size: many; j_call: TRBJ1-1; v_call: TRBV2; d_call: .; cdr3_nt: TGTGCCAGCAGTGTTTCAGGCTTGAACACTGAAGCTTTCTTT; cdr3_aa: CASSVSGLNTEAFF
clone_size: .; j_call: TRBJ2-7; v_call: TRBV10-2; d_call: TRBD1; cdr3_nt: TGCGCCAGCAGTGAGTTGGGACAGGGGTATGACGAGCAGTACTTC; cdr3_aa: CASSELGQGYDEQYF
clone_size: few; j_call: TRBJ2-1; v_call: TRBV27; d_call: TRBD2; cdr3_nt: TGTGCCAGCAGTTTTCGCCTAGCGGGGCCCAATGAGCAGTTCTTC; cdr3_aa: CASSFRLAGPNEQFF
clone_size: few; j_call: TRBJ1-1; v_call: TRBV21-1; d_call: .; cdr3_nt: TGTGCCAGCAGCAAAGGGAGGCTGATAGGGGGGGCTGTGAACACTGAAGCTTTCTTT; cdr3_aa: CASSKGRLIGGAVNTEAFF
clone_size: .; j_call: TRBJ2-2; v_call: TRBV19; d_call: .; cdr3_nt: TGTGCCAGTAGTGCTCTCGACTGGACCGGGGAGCTGTTTTTT; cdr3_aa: CASSALDWTGELFF
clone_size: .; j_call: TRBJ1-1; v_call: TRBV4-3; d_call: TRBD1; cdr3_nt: TGCGCCAGCAGCCAAGACTTGTCTGGACAGGTGAACACTGAAGCTTTCTTT; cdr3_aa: CASSQDLSGQVNTEAFF
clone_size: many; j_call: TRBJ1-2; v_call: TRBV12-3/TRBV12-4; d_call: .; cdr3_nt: TGTGCCAGCAGTCCCCTCCTCGAGCTATATGGCTACACCTTC; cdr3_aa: CASSPLLELYGYTF
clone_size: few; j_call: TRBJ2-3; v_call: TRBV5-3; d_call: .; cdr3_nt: TGTGCCAGCAGCCTGAGTAGGGCCAGGGTTTCAGATACGCAGTATTTT; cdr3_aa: CASSLSRARVSDTQYF
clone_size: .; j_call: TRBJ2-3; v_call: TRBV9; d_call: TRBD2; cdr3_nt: TGTGCCAGCAGCTCAGAGACTAGCGGGGGGCTCACAGATACGCAGTATTTT; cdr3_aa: CASSSETSGGLTDTQYF
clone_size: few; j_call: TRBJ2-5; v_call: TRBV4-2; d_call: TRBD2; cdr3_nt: TGTGCCAGCAGCGCCCTAGCGGGAGTGTCCCAAGAGACCCAGTACTTC; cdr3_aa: CASSALAGVSQETQYF